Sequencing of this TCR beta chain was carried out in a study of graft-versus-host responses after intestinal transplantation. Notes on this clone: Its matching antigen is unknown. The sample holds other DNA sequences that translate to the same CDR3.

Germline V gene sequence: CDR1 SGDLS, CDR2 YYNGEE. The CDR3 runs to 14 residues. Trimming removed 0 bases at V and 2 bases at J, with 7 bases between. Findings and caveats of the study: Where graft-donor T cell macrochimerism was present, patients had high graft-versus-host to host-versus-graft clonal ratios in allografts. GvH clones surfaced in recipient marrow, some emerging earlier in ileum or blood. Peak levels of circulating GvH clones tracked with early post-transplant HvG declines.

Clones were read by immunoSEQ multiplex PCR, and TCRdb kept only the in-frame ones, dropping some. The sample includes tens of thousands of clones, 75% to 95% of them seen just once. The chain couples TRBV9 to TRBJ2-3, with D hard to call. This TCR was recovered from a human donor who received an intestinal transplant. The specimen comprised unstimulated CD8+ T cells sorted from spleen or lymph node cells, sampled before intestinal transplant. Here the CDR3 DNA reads TGTGCCAGCAGCGTAGTCGCAGACACAGATACGCAGTATTTT. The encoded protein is CASSVVADTDTQYF.